The T cell receptor (beta chain) described here comes from a study of T cells in Graves' hyperthyroidism and ophthalmopathy. Overall study: Peripheral blood specimens were obtained at initial diagnosis, prior to any treatment.

The CDR3 is 13 amino acids. Deletions cut 5 bases from V and 4 bases from J, with 11 bases between. Amplified TCR beta CDR3 regions derived from RNA transcripts. The HTBI primer set drove a first-round RT-PCR of the TCR CDR3. TCRdb re-analysed the multiplex PCR reads in MiXCR, keeping a single row per CDR3 protein. The data show about 400,000 distinct CDR3 sequences, around 14% seen once. Sequencing was performed on blood. This TCR derives from a woman aged 18-29 years with Graves' hyperthyroidism. This chain links TRBV12-3 or TRBV12-4 with TRBJ1-1; the D gene is possibly TRBD1 (5 bases). The CDR3 sequence is CASSPLRGTEAFF. In DNA form, the CDR3 reads TGTGCCAGCAGTCCCCTGAGGGGCACTGAAGCTTTCTTT.